This T cell receptor beta chain was identified in a study of T cell responses to AZD1222 COVID-19 vaccine. There are 14 residues in the CDR3. V gave up 1 base and J gave up 4 bases, with 10 bases separating them. Germline V gene sequence: CDR1 SNHLY, CDR2 FYNNEI. The assay was immunoSEQ multiplex PCR, and TCRdb's table has in-frame clones only and misses some. The data show 110,000 or so clones, roughly 90% seen once. The V and J genes are TRBV2 and TRBJ1-1; D is possibly TRBD1 (5 bases). Material: peripheral blood, obtained on day 0 of AZD1222 vaccination. This receptor was identified in an adult in good health. The CDR3: CASSEDRGGTEAFF. CDR3 sequence (DNA): TGTGCCAGCAGTGAAGACCGGGGGGGCACTGAAGCTTTCTTT.